What follows are 9 T cell receptor beta chains derived from one specimen sequenced in a study of cytomegalovirus exposure and HLA in healthy donors. Use of 60 Vbeta and 13 Jbeta primers characterized the PCR. Sequencing used immunoSEQ multiplex PCR; TCRdb keeps in-frame clones, though not all of them. The sample has some 200,000 clones, 12% seen once; the top ten hold 7.8%. The specimen was PBMCs. The receptors shown here come from a man aged 45-65 years in good health and CMV-seropositive.

In its sample, this clone was seen a few times. The chain couples TRBV7-3 to TRBJ2-2, with 9 positions matching TRBD1. The CDR3 spans 15 residues. Germline V lookup: CDR1 SGHTA, CDR2 FQGTGA. Trimming cost V 5 bases and J 3 bases; bases outside gene matches: 4. This CDR3 is CASSRDRADTGELFF. CDR3 DNA: TGTGCCAGCAGCAGGGACAGGGCGGACACCGGGGAGCTGTTTTTT.

Only a few counts were recorded for this clone. The chain links TRBV7-9 to TRBJ1-4; D gene uncertain. The germline V and J ends were trimmed by 5 bases and 0 bases, with 10 bases remaining between them. The CDR3 has 15 residues. CDR1 SEHNR and CDR2 FQNEAQ come from the germline V gene (reference sequence). The chain's CDR3 is CASSSGSSTNEKLFF. The CDR3 DNA reads TGTGCCAGCAGCAGCGGGTCGTCAACTAATGAAAAACTGTTTTTT.

This clone was seen more than once but under ten times. The rearrangement links TRBV9 to TRBJ2-2; TRBD2 matches 7 bases. CDR3 length: 16 residues. The V and J ends lost 4 bases and 0 bases, in that order; junction bases with no gene match: 6. Germline-derived CDR1 and CDR2 are SGDLS and YYNGEE. CDR3 amino acids: CASSTTAGANTGELFF. CDR3 bases: TGTGCCAGCAGCACTACCGCGGGGGCGAACACCGGGGAGCTGTTTTTT. The variable domain in full, completed from reference TRBV9 and TRBJ2-2, reads DSGVTQTPKHLITATGQRVTLRCSPRSGDLSVYWYQQSLDQGLQFLIQYYNGEERAKGNILERFSAQQFPDLHSELNLSSLELGDSALYFCASSTTAGANTGELFFGEGSRLTVL.

This clone was counted between two and nine times. The J gene is TRBJ1-1, the V gene TRBV19; 8 positions match TRBD1. The germline gives CDR1 LNHDA, CDR2 SQIVND (reference sequence). The J segment lost 1 base and the V segment lost 9 bases, leaving 4 bases of the junction unmatched. The CDR3 totals 13 residues. CDR3 nucleotides: TGTGCCAGCTTCGACAGGGGGAACACTGAAGCTTTCTTT. This sequence encodes CASFDRGNTEAFF. Filled out from reference TRBV19 and TRBJ1-1, the complete variable domain reads DGGITQSPKYLFRKEGQNVTLSCEQNLNHDAMYWYRQDPGQGLRLIYYSQIVNDFQKGDIAEGYSVSREKKESFPLTVTSAQKNPTAFYLCASFDRGNTEAFFGQGTRLTVV.

The chain carries TRBV6-6 and TRBJ1-6; D call uncertain. Trimming cost V 4 bases and J 0 bases, with 10 bases left between them. Germline CDR1 is MNHNY and CDR2 is SVGAGI (reference sequence). CDR3 length equals 16 residues. The CDR3 here is CASSLSGSSYNSPLHF. The CDR3 nucleotides read TGTGCCAGCAGTTTGTCGGGGAGCTCCTATAATTCACCCCTCCACTTT.

The CDR3 DNA reads TGTGCCAGCAGCCGCGACAGGGCCTATGGCTACACCTTC. Its protein product is CASSRDRAYGYTF. The J gene is TRBJ1-2, the V gene TRBV11-3; TRBD1 aligns across 7 bases. The CDR3 runs to 13 residues. V trimming: 5 bases; J trimming: 4 bases; junction bases outside the gene matches: 4. In germline, CDR1 is SGHNT, CDR2 YENEEA. Together with reference TRBV11-3 and TRBJ1-2, the CDR3 gives the full variable domain: EAGVVQSPRYKIIEKKQPVAFWCNPISGHNTLYWYLQNLGQGPELLIRYENEEAVDDSQLPKDRFSAERLKGVDSTLKIQPAELGDSAVYLCASSRDRAYGYTFGSGTRLTVV.

This clone was seen a few times. The sample carries other DNA sequences with the same CDR3. V gene TRBV6-6 combines with J gene TRBJ2-5; D remains unclear. V lost 3 bases and J 4 bases, leaving 3 bases between the germline ends. Germline CDR1 MNHNY, CDR2 SVGAGI (reference sequence). CDR3 size: 11 residues. This CDR3 is CASSYLETQYF. The CDR3 region has the DNA TGTGCCAGCAGTTATCTAGAGACCCAGTACTTC.

This chain connects TRBV6-1 to TRBJ1-5, with D possibly being TRBD1 (5 bases). Per the germline V gene, CDR1 is MNHNS and CDR2 is SASEGT. The CDR3 loop spans 13 amino acids. V lost 6 bases to trimming and J lost 2 bases, with 8 bases between them. CDR3 in amino acids: CASRGDGNQPQHF. DNA of the CDR3: TGTGCCAGCAGAGGGGATGGCAATCAGCCCCAGCATTTT.

The chain joins TRBV20-1 to TRBJ2-1, with 8 bases aligning to TRBD2. The J segment lost 8 bases and the V segment lost 7 bases, leaving 4 bases of the junction unmatched. The CDR3 is made up of 11 amino acids. Per the germline V gene, CDR1 is DFQATT and CDR2 is SNEGSKA (reference sequence). The CDR3 here is CSGTSFHEQFF. The CDR3 coding sequence is TGCAGTGGGACTAGCTTCCATGAGCAGTTCTTC.